Here is one T cell receptor (beta chain) with its context. This clone appeared a few times. Its antigen has not been determined. The input lacks base qualities; no much larger clone sits a single base away. The library was built by means of the immunoSEQ multiplex PCR assay. In the source study's methods: A statistical classification framework was built to diagnose cytomegalovirus status from the catalog of TCR beta chain sequences. TCRdb took this table from immuneACCESS and kept in-frame rearrangements with V and J called. Such tables lack part of the clones; where checked against another copy, unresolved V genes explain under half of the gap, and the rest is unexplained. From that table come the V and J calls and clone size; the DNA was used to work out D and trimming. This sample lists 140,000 or so clones; about nine tenths were detected once. The ten largest clonotypes hold 6.2% of the sample.

The sample belongs to a study of cytomegalovirus exposure and HLA in healthy donors (dated by TCRdb to about 2017). For context, the study as a whole: According to a later analysis, one platform produced both the 120 validation repertoires and the 670 or so repertoires of the first cohort. The study aimed to test whether cataloging public T cell receptors could reveal signatures of past pathogen exposure. Along with the roughly 670-subject first cohort, a separate validation cohort of some 130 different subjects was used. To predict cytomegalovirus infection status, the study combined high-throughput TCR immunosequencing, statistical association of individual TCRs with disease status, and machine learning. Results and caveats for the whole study, not just this receptor: In both the original and validation cohorts, the classifier was reported to diagnose cytomegalovirus status with high specificity and sensitivity. A few of the identified cytomegalovirus-associated TCR beta chains were confirmed in vitro to be specific for cytomegalovirus antigens. It was suggested by the authors that the approach could potentially be generalized to other disease states and immunological phenotypes. Of the cluster scores, 90% to 95% were above 0 in a later analysis, which found that TCRs clustered in the first cohort also tended to co-occur in the 120 validation repertoires. The validation cohort had no HLA typing available for a later analysis, so co-occurrence within that cohort was assessed over all 120 or so repertoires. Most TCR sequences were observed very rarely across donors, whereas some public TCRs were present in many individuals. A total of about 180 TCR beta chains were listed by the study as associated with cytomegalovirus.

The donors were included in the validation cohort of over a hundred subjects, a group kept apart from the 666-subject first cohort. The germline V gene (reference sequence) supplies CDR1 SGHNT and CDR2 YYREEE. The CDR3 spans 13 residues, from the cysteine through the phenylalanine. Here the CDR3 DNA is all that survives: 39 bases in frame from base 1. V is cut by 5 bases and J by 1 base, and the space between the germline ends is 6 bases. Sequencing input: PBMCs. This clonotype was obtained from a woman aged 30 to 39 in good health and CMV-seropositive. Rearrangement joined TRBV5-4 to TRBJ2-2, with no confident D gene call. The CDR3 sequence is CASREKNTGELFF. The nucleotides are TGTGCCAGCAGGGAGAAGAACACCGGGGAGCTGTTTTTT. The variable domain in full, with residues beyond the CDR3 obtained from the reference TRBV5-4 and TRBJ2-2 genes, is ETGVTQSPTHLIKTRGQQVTLRCSSQSGHNTVSWYQQALGQGPQFIFQYYREEENGRGNFPPRFSGLQFPNYSSELNVNALELDDSALYLCASREKNTGELFFGEGSRLTVL.